The rows below give T cell receptor beta chains drawn from one sample of a study of PD-1 blockade in classical Hodgkin lymphoma. The method was immunoSEQ multiplex PCR; TCRdb's version includes in-frame clones alone and lacks a portion of them. The table has roughly 21,000 clones, over 70% seen once. Sequenced here: peripheral blood mononuclear cells (PBMCs), sampled before the fourth cycle of nivolumab. The source of these receptors is a human donor with classical Hodgkin lymphoma. Each CDR3 is given with its conserved first and last residue. D genes are given only for firm matches. The size of a clone is reported for some rows only, either as once, few or many, or as a class for expanded clones.

j_gene: TRBJ1-2; d_gene: TRBD1; len: 15; v_gene: TRBV14; abundance: .; CDR3nt: TGTGCCAGCAGCCGAGGACAGGTCTACAACTATGGCTACACCTTC; CDR3aa: CASSRGQVYNYGYTF
j_gene: TRBJ2-3; d_gene: TRBD2; len: 15; v_gene: TRBV6-6; abundance: few; CDR3nt: TGTGCCAGCAGTTGGCGGGAGCCCGGCACAGATACGCAGTATTTT; CDR3aa: CASSWREPGTDTQYF
j_gene: TRBJ2-7; d_gene: TRBD1; len: 12; v_gene: TRBV7-9; abundance: .; CDR3nt: TGTGCCAGCAGCTTAGAAACAGGGGGGAGGTACTTC; CDR3aa: CASSLETGGRYF
j_gene: TRBJ2-1; d_gene: TRBD2; len: 17; v_gene: TRBV11-2; abundance: .; CDR3nt: TGTGCCAGCAGCGTTAGAACCCTAGCGGGAGTAATTAGTGAGCAGTTCTTC; CDR3aa: CASSVRTLAGVISEQFF
j_gene: TRBJ1-2; d_gene: .; len: 15; v_gene: TRBV7-2; abundance: .; CDR3nt: TGTGCCAGCAGCGCTTGGACGGATGATAACTATGGCTACACCTTC; CDR3aa: CASSAWTDDNYGYTF
j_gene: TRBJ1-1; d_gene: TRBD1; len: 16; v_gene: TRBV19; abundance: .; CDR3nt: TGTGCCAGTAGTATCCAACCCCAGGGGGCGCGCACTGAAGCTTTCTTT; CDR3aa: CASSIQPQGARTEAFF
j_gene: TRBJ1-1; d_gene: .; len: 15; v_gene: TRBV6-4; abundance: .; CDR3nt: TGTGCCAGCAGTGACTCGGTGGGCAGTATCACTGAAGCTTTCTTT; CDR3aa: CASSDSVGSITEAFF
j_gene: TRBJ2-1; d_gene: TRBD2; len: 18; v_gene: TRBV27; abundance: .; CDR3nt: TGTGCCAGCAGGCCGGGACTAGCGGGAGTTACGTCCTACAATGAGCAGTTCTTC; CDR3aa: CASRPGLAGVTSYNEQFF
j_gene: TRBJ1-4; d_gene: .; len: 17; v_gene: TRBV18; abundance: .; CDR3nt: TGTGCCAGCTCACCGCCCTCACAGGTCATCGGTAATGAAAAACTGTTTTTT; CDR3aa: CASSPPSQVIGNEKLFF
j_gene: TRBJ1-2; d_gene: .; len: 15; v_gene: TRBV5-4; abundance: .; CDR3nt: TGTGCCAGCAGCTTGGTGGGGGGGGCGGGCTATGGCTACACCTTC; CDR3aa: CASSLVGGAGYGYTF
j_gene: TRBJ2-1; d_gene: .; len: 14; v_gene: TRBV29-1; abundance: .; CDR3nt: TGCAGCGTTGAGCGGTTGAGCTCCTACAATGAGCAGTTCTTC; CDR3aa: CSVERLSSYNEQFF
j_gene: TRBJ1-5; d_gene: .; len: 16; v_gene: TRBV6-4; abundance: .; CDR3nt: TGTGCCAGCAGTGACGGAGCCAAAGTAGGCAATCAGCCCCAGCATTTT; CDR3aa: CASSDGAKVGNQPQHF
j_gene: TRBJ1-1; d_gene: .; len: 12; v_gene: TRBV6-1; abundance: .; CDR3nt: TGTGCCACTAGCCGGGTGAACACTGAAGCTTTCTTT; CDR3aa: CATSRVNTEAFF
j_gene: TRBJ1-4; d_gene: .; len: 16; v_gene: TRBV4-1; abundance: .; CDR3nt: TGCGCCAGCAGCCAAGTGCAGGCAGCAACTAATGAAAAACTGTTTTTT; CDR3aa: CASSQVQAATNEKLFF
j_gene: TRBJ1-2; d_gene: .; len: 13; v_gene: TRBV30; abundance: .; CDR3nt: TGTGCCTGGAGTAGGGACTTAGCATATGGCTACACCTTC; CDR3aa: CAWSRDLAYGYTF
j_gene: TRBJ2-4; d_gene: .; len: 17; v_gene: TRBV15; abundance: once; CDR3nt: TGTGCCACCAGGGAGATCAAGCTAGGACTAGCCAAAAACATTCAGTACTTC; CDR3aa: CATREIKLGLAKNIQYF
j_gene: TRBJ1-1; d_gene: .; len: 13; v_gene: TRBV5-5; abundance: medium-sized; CDR3nt: TGTGCCAGCAGCTTGGCCGCGGGGACTGAAGCTTTCTTT; CDR3aa: CASSLAAGTEAFF
j_gene: TRBJ2-3; d_gene: TRBD1; len: 15; v_gene: TRBV18; abundance: .; CDR3nt: TGTGCCAGCTCACCCTTTGGTCAGGGGGAGGATACGCAGTATTTT; CDR3aa: CASSPFGQGEDTQYF
j_gene: TRBJ1-4; d_gene: TRBD1; len: 14; v_gene: TRBV6-1; abundance: .; CDR3nt: TGTGCCAGCTCGGGACAGGGAACAAATGAAAAACTGTTTTTT; CDR3aa: CASSGQGTNEKLFF
j_gene: TRBJ2-5; d_gene: .; len: 13; v_gene: TRBV6-1; abundance: .; CDR3nt: TGTGCCAGCAGCGGGGGACTTCAAGAGACCCAGTACTTC; CDR3aa: CASSGGLQETQYF
j_gene: TRBJ1-5; d_gene: .; len: 13; v_gene: TRBV7-2; abundance: .; CDR3nt: TGTGCCAGCAGCCCGACAGGCAATCAGCCCCAGCATTTT; CDR3aa: CASSPTGNQPQHF
j_gene: TRBJ1-5; d_gene: .; len: 17; v_gene: TRBV2; abundance: .; CDR3nt: TGTGCCAGCAGTGAATATGGGGGGCAAAGGAGCAATCAGCCCCAGCATTTT; CDR3aa: CASSEYGGQRSNQPQHF
j_gene: TRBJ1-4; d_gene: .; len: 12; v_gene: TRBV18; abundance: few; CDR3nt: TGTGCCAGCTCACCATCAGGTGAAAAACTGTTTTTT; CDR3aa: CASSPSGEKLFF
j_gene: TRBJ2-2; d_gene: .; len: 13; v_gene: TRBV27; abundance: few; CDR3nt: TGTGCCAGCAGTCCAACCCACACCGGGGAGCTGTTTTTT; CDR3aa: CASSPTHTGELFF
j_gene: TRBJ2-1; d_gene: .; len: 14; v_gene: TRBV7-8; abundance: .; CDR3nt: TGTGCCAGCAGCTTAGGAGCTTACGGTACCGAGCAGTTCTTC; CDR3aa: CASSLGAYGTEQFF
j_gene: TRBJ1-3; d_gene: .; len: 19; v_gene: TRBV4-2; abundance: .; CDR3nt: TGTGCCAGCAGCCAAGATTACACCAGACCGGACAGCTCTGGAAACACCATATATTTT; CDR3aa: CASSQDYTRPDSSGNTIYF
j_gene: TRBJ2-1; d_gene: .; len: 14; v_gene: TRBV7-2; abundance: once; CDR3nt: TGTGCCAGCAGCCTCCCCGGTCTTGCCAATGAGCAGTTCTTC; CDR3aa: CASSLPGLANEQFF
j_gene: TRBJ2-1; d_gene: TRBD2; len: 16; v_gene: TRBV27; abundance: few; CDR3nt: TGTGCCAGCAGTTTACGACTAGCGGGTAGGATTACTGAGCAGTTCTTC; CDR3aa: CASSLRLAGRITEQFF
j_gene: TRBJ2-7; d_gene: .; len: 14; v_gene: TRBV30; abundance: .; CDR3nt: TGTGCCTGGAGTGCTAACTGGGTATCCCACGAGCAGTACTTC; CDR3aa: CAWSANWVSHEQYF
j_gene: TRBJ1-1; d_gene: TRBD1; len: 15; v_gene: TRBV28; abundance: .; CDR3nt: TGTGCCAGCCACCCTCCAGCAGGGACAGACACTGAAGCTTTCTTT; CDR3aa: CASHPPAGTDTEAFF
j_gene: TRBJ2-7; d_gene: TRBD2; len: 15; v_gene: TRBV5-1; abundance: .; CDR3nt: TGCGCCAGCAGCTTGGGTTCTAGCGGGTACTACGAGCAGTACTTC; CDR3aa: CASSLGSSGYYEQYF
j_gene: TRBJ2-7; d_gene: .; len: 11; v_gene: TRBV20-1; abundance: .; CDR3nt: TGCAGTGCTAGCGCGGGCTACGAGCAGTACTTC; CDR3aa: CSASAGYEQYF
j_gene: TRBJ2-3; d_gene: .; len: 12; v_gene: TRBV6-6; abundance: .; CDR3nt: TGTGCCAGCATGGGGTACACAGATACGCAGTATTTT; CDR3aa: CASMGYTDTQYF
j_gene: TRBJ2-1; d_gene: TRBD2; len: 16; v_gene: TRBV4-1; abundance: .; CDR3nt: TGCGCCAGCAGCCAAGCCAAGACTAGCGGGAAAGGTGAGCAGTTCTTC; CDR3aa: CASSQAKTSGKGEQFF
j_gene: TRBJ1-2; d_gene: .; len: 14; v_gene: TRBV5-4; abundance: .; CDR3nt: TGTGCCAGCAGCTTGGAAGGGGACCACTATGGCTACACCTTC; CDR3aa: CASSLEGDHYGYTF
j_gene: TRBJ2-7; d_gene: .; len: 15; v_gene: TRBV6-5; abundance: .; CDR3nt: TGTGCCAGCAGGCACGAGGGCCGAGACTCCTACGAGCAGTACTTT; CDR3aa: CASRHEGRDSYEQYF
j_gene: TRBJ2-2; d_gene: .; len: 15; v_gene: TRBV28; abundance: .; CDR3nt: TGTGCCAGCACCTGGCTAAGGGATAACACCGGGGAGCTGTTTTTT; CDR3aa: CASTWLRDNTGELFF
j_gene: TRBJ2-1; d_gene: .; len: 12; v_gene: TRBV5-8; abundance: once; CDR3nt: TGTGCCAGCAGCTTCGCCGGGGGTGAGCAGTTCTTC; CDR3aa: CASSFAGGEQFF
j_gene: TRBJ1-2; d_gene: .; len: 15; v_gene: TRBV5-1; abundance: .; CDR3nt: TGCGCCAGCAGCTTGGTGGGGGGAGGCTTCTATGGCTACACCTTC; CDR3aa: CASSLVGGGFYGYTF
j_gene: TRBJ2-3; d_gene: .; len: 11; v_gene: TRBV13; abundance: few; CDR3nt: TGTGCCACCGGAGTGTCAGATACGCAGTATTTT; CDR3aa: CATGVSDTQYF
j_gene: TRBJ2-1; d_gene: .; len: 12; v_gene: TRBV18; abundance: .; CDR3nt: TGTGCCAGCTCACTAGGGCACAATGAGCAGTTCTTC; CDR3aa: CASSLGHNEQFF
j_gene: TRBJ1-1; d_gene: TRBD1; len: 13; v_gene: TRBV12-5; abundance: .; CDR3nt: TGTGCTAGTGGCATGACAGGGGGCACTGAAGCTTTCTTT; CDR3aa: CASGMTGGTEAFF
j_gene: TRBJ2-3; d_gene: .; len: 14; v_gene: TRBV11-2; abundance: .; CDR3nt: TGTGCCAGCAGCCCGGGCCTTAGCACAGATACGCAGTATTTT; CDR3aa: CASSPGLSTDTQYF
j_gene: TRBJ2-5; d_gene: .; len: 15; v_gene: TRBV7-9; abundance: .; CDR3nt: TGTGCCAGCAGCATTCAAGGCGGGTCCGGAGAGACCCAGTACTTC; CDR3aa: CASSIQGGSGETQYF
j_gene: TRBJ2-3; d_gene: .; len: 13; v_gene: TRBV5-5; abundance: few; CDR3nt: TGTGCCAGCGGAGGGAAATCCACAGATACGCAGTATTTT; CDR3aa: CASGGKSTDTQYF
j_gene: TRBJ2-2; d_gene: .; len: 13; v_gene: TRBV29-1; abundance: .; CDR3nt: TGCAGCGTGAGGGGGGAATTAACCGGGGAGCTGTTTTTT; CDR3aa: CSVRGELTGELFF
j_gene: TRBJ2-5; d_gene: TRBD2; len: 14; v_gene: TRBV7-9; abundance: .; CDR3nt: TGTGCCAGCAGCCCACCGACTAGCTCAGAGACCCAGTACTTC; CDR3aa: CASSPPTSSETQYF
j_gene: TRBJ2-3; d_gene: .; len: 12; v_gene: TRBV6-1; abundance: .; CDR3nt: TGTGCCAGCACGGCTGGCACAGATACGCAGTATTTT; CDR3aa: CASTAGTDTQYF
j_gene: TRBJ1-4; d_gene: .; len: 14; v_gene: TRBV7-8; abundance: .; CDR3nt: TGTGCCAGCAGCCCTACAGGGCATAATGAAAAACTGTTTTTT; CDR3aa: CASSPTGHNEKLFF
j_gene: TRBJ1-4; d_gene: .; len: 14; v_gene: TRBV18; abundance: .; CDR3nt: TGTGCCAGCTCACCACGACAGTCTAATGAAAAACTGTTTTTT; CDR3aa: CASSPRQSNEKLFF
j_gene: TRBJ2-7; d_gene: .; len: 15; v_gene: TRBV5-6; abundance: .; CDR3nt: TGTGCCAGCACCCCTTGGGGACATAAAGGCTACGAGCAGTACTTC; CDR3aa: CASTPWGHKGYEQYF
j_gene: TRBJ2-5; d_gene: TRBD2; len: 16; v_gene: TRBV4-2; abundance: few; CDR3nt: TGTGCCAGCAGCCACCCCGGGACTAGCGGGACGAAGACCCAGTACTTC; CDR3aa: CASSHPGTSGTKTQYF
j_gene: TRBJ1-1; d_gene: .; len: 14; v_gene: TRBV18; abundance: .; CDR3nt: TGTGCCAGCTCACCGGTTATGGAGGGCACTGAAGCTTTCTTT; CDR3aa: CASSPVMEGTEAFF
j_gene: TRBJ1-1; d_gene: .; len: 15; v_gene: TRBV7-9; abundance: few; CDR3nt: TGTGCCAGCAGCTCCACTCTCGAGAAGAACACTGAAGCTTTCTTT; CDR3aa: CASSSTLEKNTEAFF
j_gene: TRBJ2-1; d_gene: TRBD2; len: 15; v_gene: TRBV7-9; abundance: .; CDR3nt: TGTGCCAGCAGCTTCTGGTTAGCGGGAGGGGATGAGCAGTTCTTC; CDR3aa: CASSFWLAGGDEQFF
j_gene: TRBJ2-1; d_gene: TRBD2; len: 16; v_gene: TRBV18; abundance: .; CDR3nt: TGTGCCAGCTCACCTAGGACTAGCGGGAGCTACAATGAGCAGTTCTTC; CDR3aa: CASSPRTSGSYNEQFF
j_gene: TRBJ2-1; d_gene: .; len: 14; v_gene: TRBV7-9; abundance: .; CDR3nt: TGTGCCAGCAGCCCTCCGAGGGCGGTTATGGAGCAGTTCTTC; CDR3aa: CASSPPRAVMEQFF
j_gene: TRBJ2-7; d_gene: TRBD1; len: 14; v_gene: TRBV5-1; abundance: .; CDR3nt: TGCGCCAGCAGCTTCGGACAGGGGGCTAACGAGCAGTACTTC; CDR3aa: CASSFGQGANEQYF
j_gene: TRBJ1-5; d_gene: .; len: 14; v_gene: TRBV6-6; abundance: .; CDR3nt: TGTGCCAGCAGTTCGCCCGGGGGTGGTCAGCCCCAGCATTTT; CDR3aa: CASSSPGGGQPQHF